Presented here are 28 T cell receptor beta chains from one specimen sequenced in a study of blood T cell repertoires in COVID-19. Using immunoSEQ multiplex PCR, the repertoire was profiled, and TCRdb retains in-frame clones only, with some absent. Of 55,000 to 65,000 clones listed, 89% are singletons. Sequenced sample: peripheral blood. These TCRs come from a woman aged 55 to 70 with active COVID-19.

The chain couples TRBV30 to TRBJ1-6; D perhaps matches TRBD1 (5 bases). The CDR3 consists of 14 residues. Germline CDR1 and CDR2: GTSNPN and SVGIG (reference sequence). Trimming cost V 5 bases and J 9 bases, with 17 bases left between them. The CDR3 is CAWGPGGLVSPLHF. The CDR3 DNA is TGTGCCTGGGGACCGGGGGGGTTGGTTTCACCCCTCCACTTT.

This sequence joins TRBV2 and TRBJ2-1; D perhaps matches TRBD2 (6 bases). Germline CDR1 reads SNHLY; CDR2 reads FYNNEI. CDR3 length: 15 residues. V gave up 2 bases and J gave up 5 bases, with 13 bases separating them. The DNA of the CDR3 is TGTGCCAGCAGTGAACACGGGACTCGGAACAATGAGCAGTTCTTC. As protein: CASSEHGTRNNEQFF.

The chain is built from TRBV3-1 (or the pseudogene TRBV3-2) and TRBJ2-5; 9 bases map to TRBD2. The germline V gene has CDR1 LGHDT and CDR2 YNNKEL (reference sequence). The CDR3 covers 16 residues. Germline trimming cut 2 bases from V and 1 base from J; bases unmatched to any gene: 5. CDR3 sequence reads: CASSQPAGGFQETQYF. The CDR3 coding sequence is TGTGCCAGCAGCCAACCAGCGGGGGGCTTCCAAGAGACCCAGTACTTC.

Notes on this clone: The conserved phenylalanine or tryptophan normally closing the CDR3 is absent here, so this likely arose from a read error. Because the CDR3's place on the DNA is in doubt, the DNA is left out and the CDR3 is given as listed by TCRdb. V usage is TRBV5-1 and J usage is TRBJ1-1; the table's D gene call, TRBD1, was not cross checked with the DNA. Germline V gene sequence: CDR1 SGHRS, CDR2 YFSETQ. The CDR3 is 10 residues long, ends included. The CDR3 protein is CASSQGTGIA.

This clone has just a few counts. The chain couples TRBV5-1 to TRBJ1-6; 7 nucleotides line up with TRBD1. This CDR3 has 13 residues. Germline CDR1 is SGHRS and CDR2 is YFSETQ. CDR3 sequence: CTLEGAVYSPLHF. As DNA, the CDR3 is TGCACCCTTGAGGGGGCGGTTTATTCACCCCTCCACTTT.

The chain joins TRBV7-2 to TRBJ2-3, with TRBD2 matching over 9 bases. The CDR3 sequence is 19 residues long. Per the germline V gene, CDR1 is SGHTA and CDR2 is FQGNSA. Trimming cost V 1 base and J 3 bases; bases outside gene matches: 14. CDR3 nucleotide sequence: TGTGCCAGCAGCTTAGACGGCCGGAAGGCTAGCGGGGTTACAGATACGCAGTATTTT. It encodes CASSLDGRKASGVTDTQYF.

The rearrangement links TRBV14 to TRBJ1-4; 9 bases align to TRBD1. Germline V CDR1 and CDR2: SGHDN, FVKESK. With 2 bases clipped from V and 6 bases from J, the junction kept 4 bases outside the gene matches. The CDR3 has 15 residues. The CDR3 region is CASSQYGTGYEKLFF. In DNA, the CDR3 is TGTGCCAGCAGCCAATACGGGACAGGGTATGAAAAACTGTTTTTT.

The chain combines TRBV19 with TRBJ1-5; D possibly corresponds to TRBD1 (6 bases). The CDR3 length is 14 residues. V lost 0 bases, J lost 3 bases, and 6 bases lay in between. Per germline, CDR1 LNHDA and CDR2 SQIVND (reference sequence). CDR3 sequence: CASSIEGANQPQHF. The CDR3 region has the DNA TGTGCCAGTAGTATAGAGGGGGCCAATCAGCCCCAGCATTTT.

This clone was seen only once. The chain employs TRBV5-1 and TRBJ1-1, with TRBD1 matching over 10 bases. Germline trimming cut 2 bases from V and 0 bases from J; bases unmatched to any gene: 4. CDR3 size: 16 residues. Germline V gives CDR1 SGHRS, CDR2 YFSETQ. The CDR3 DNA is TGCGCCAGCAGCTTCGGGACAGGGGACTTGAACACTGAAGCTTTCTTT. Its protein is CASSFGTGDLNTEAFF.

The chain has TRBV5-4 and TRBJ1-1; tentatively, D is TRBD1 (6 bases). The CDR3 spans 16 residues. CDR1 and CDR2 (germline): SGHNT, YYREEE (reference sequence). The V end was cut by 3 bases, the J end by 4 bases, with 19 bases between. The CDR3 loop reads CASSSGVRGGGTEAFF. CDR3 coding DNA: TGTGCCAGCAGCTCCGGTGTTAGGGGAGGGGGCACTGAAGCTTTCTTT.

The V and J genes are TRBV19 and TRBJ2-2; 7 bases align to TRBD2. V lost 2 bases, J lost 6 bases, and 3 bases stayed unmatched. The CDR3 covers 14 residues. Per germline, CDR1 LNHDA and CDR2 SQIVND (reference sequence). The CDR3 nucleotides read TGTGCCAGTAGTATATTAGCGGGCCCCGGGGAGCTGTTTTTT. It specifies CASSILAGPGELFF.

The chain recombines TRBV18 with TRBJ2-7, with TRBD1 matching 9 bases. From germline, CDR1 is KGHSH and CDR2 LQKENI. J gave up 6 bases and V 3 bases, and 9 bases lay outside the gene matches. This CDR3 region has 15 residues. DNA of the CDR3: TGTGCCAGCTCACCTAGGCCGGGACAGGGTTCCGAGCAGTACTTC. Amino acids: CASSPRPGQGSEQYF.

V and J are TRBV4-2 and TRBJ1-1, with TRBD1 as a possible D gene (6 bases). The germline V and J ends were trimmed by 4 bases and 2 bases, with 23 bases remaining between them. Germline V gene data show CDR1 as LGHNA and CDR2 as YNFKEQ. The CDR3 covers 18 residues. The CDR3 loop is CASSPTPGGLSRNTEAFF. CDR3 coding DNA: TGTGCCAGCAGCCCAACCCCCGGGGGGCTGTCTAGAAACACTGAAGCTTTCTTT.

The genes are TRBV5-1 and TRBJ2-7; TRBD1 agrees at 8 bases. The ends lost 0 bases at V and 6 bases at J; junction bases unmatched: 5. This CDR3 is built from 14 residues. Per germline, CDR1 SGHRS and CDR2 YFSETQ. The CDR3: CASSLADRGGEQYF. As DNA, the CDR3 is TGCGCCAGCAGCTTGGCCGACAGGGGAGGCGAGCAGTACTTC.

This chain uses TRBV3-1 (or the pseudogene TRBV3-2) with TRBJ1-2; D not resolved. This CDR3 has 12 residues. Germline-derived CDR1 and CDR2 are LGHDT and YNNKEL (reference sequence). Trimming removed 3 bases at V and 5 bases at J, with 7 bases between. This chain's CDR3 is CASSQSQYGYTF. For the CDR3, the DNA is TGTGCCAGCAGCCAGTCACAGTATGGCTACACCTTC.

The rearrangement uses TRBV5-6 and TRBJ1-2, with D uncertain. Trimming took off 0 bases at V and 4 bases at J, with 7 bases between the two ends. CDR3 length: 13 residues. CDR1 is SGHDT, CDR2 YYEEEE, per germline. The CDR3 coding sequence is TGTGCCAGCAGCTTGGGAACAGTCTATGGCTACACCTTC. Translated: CASSLGTVYGYTF. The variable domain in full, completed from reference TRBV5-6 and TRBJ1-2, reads DAGVTQSPTHLIKTRGQQVTLRCSPKSGHDTVSWYQQALGQGPQFIFQYYEEEERQRGNFPDRFSGHQFPNYSSELNVNALLLGDSALYLCASSLGTVYGYTFGSGTRLTVV.

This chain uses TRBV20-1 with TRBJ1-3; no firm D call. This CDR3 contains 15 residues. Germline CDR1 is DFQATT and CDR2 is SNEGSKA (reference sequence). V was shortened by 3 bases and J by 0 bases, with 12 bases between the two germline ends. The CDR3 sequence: CSASSAVSSGNTIYF. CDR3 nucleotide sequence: TGCAGTGCTAGTTCGGCGGTTAGCTCTGGAAACACCATATATTTT.

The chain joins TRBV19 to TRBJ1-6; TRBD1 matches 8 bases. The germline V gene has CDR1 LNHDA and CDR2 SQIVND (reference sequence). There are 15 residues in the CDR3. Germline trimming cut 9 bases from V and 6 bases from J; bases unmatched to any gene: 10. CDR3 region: CASKQQGALNSPLHF. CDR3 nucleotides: TGTGCCAGCAAGCAGCAGGGGGCACTTAATTCACCCCTCCACTTT.

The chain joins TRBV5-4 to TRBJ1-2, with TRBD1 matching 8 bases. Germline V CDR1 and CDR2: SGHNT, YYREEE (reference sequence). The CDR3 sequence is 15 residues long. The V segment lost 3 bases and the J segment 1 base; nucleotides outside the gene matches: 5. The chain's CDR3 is CASSSGTGHNYGYTF. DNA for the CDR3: TGTGCCAGCAGCTCCGGGACAGGACATAACTATGGCTACACCTTC.

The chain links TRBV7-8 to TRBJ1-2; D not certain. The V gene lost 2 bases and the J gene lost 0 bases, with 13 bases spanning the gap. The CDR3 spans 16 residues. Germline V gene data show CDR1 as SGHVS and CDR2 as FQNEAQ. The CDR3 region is CASSLSFRRANYGYTF. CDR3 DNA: TGTGCCAGCAGCTTATCCTTCCGGAGAGCTAACTATGGCTACACCTTC.

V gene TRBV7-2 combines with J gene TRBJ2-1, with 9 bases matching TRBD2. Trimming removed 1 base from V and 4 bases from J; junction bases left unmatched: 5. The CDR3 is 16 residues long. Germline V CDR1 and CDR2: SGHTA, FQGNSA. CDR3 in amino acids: CASSLVGSGGYNEQFF. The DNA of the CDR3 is TGTGCCAGCAGCTTAGTAGGTAGCGGGGGTTACAATGAGCAGTTCTTC.

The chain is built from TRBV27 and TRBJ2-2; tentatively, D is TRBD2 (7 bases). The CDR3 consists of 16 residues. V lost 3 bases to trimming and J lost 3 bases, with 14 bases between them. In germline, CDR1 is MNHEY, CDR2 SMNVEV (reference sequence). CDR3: CASSFRGAYDTGELFF. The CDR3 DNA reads TGTGCCAGCAGTTTCCGGGGGGCCTATGACACCGGGGAGCTGTTTTTT.

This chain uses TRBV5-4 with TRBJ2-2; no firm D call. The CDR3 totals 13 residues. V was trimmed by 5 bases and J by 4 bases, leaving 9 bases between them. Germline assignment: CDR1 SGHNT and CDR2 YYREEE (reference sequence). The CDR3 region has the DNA TGTGCCAGCAGTTTTACGGGCACCGGGGAGCTGTTTTTT. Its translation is CASSFTGTGELFF. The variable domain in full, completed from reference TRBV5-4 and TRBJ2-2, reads ETGVTQSPTHLIKTRGQQVTLRCSSQSGHNTVSWYQQALGQGPQFIFQYYREEENGRGNFPPRFSGLQFPNYSSELNVNALELDDSALYLCASSFTGTGELFFGEGSRLTVL.

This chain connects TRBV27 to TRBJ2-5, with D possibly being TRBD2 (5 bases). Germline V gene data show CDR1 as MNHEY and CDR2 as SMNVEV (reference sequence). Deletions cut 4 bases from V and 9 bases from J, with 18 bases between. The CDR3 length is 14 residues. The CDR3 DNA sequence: TGTGCCAGCAGTTCAGCCGAGAGGCGAGCGGCCCAGTACTTC. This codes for CASSSAERRAAQYF.

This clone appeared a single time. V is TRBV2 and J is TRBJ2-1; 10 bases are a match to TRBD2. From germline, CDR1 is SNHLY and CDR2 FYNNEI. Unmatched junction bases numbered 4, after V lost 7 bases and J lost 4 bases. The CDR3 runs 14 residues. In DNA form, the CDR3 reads TGTGCCAGCAATGAGCGGGGGGGGTACAATGAGCAGTTCTTC. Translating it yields CASNERGGYNEQFF.

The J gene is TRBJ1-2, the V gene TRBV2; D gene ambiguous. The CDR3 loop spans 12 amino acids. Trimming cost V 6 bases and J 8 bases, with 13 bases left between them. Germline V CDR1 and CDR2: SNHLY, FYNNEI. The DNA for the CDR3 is TGTGCCAGCAGGCCGGGTCCAGAGGGCTACACCTTC. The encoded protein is CASRPGPEGYTF.

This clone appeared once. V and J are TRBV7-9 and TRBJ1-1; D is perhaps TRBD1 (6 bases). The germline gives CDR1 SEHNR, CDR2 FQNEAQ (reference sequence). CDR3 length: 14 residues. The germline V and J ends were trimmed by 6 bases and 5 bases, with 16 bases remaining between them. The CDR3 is CASSLDSWGTEAFF. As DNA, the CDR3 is TGTGCCAGCAGTTTGGACAGCTGGGGGACTGAAGCTTTCTTT.

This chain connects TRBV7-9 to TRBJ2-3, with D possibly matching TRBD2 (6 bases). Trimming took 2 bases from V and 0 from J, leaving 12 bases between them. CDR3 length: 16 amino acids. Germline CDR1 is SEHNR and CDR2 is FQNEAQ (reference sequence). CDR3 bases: TGTGCCAGCAGCTTACTGGCGGGGACTAGCACAGATACGCAGTATTTT. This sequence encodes CASSLLAGTSTDTQYF.